Presented here are 13 T cell receptor beta chains from one specimen sequenced in a study of sequential checkpoint blockade in melanoma. As to treatment: randomized to nivolumab then ipilimumab (arm A) or the reverse (arm B). The repertoire was sequenced with immunoSEQ multiplex PCR; TCRdb's copy has only in-frame clones and lacks some. The repertoire consists of about 17,000 clones, with approximately 80% occurring once and the leading ten covering 10% to 15%. The sequencing used CD8+ T cells sorted from blood (inferred from file names), collected from a patient given nivolumab and ipilimumab in sequence. The receptors were gathered from a human donor with melanoma.

The V and J genes are TRBV2 and TRBJ1-4, with unresolved D. CDR3 length: 15 residues. V was shortened by 6 bases and J by 0 bases, with 11 bases between the two germline ends. The germline CDR1 and CDR2 sequences are SNHLY and FYNNEI. In nucleotides, the CDR3 is TGTGCCAGCAGGCCCTCTCTAGCAACTAATGAAAAACTGTTTTTT. Translating it yields CASRPSLATNEKLFF.

This clone was detected a few times. V and J are TRBV7-9 and TRBJ2-7, with D maybe TRBD1 (6 bases). Germline assignment: CDR1 SEHNR and CDR2 FQNEAQ (reference sequence). Trimming took 6 bases from V and 5 from J, leaving 11 bases between them. The CDR3 runs to 12 residues. The CDR3 spells CASRHSGDEQYF. For the CDR3, the DNA is TGTGCCAGCAGGCATTCAGGGGACGAGCAGTACTTC.

The chain links TRBV7-9 to TRBJ2-7, with 7 positions matching TRBD2. This CDR3 is 13 amino acids long. Germline loops: CDR1 SEHNR, CDR2 FQNEAQ (reference sequence). Losses at the gene ends were 4 bases for V and 2 bases for J; bases not matched to a gene: 2. This CDR3 reads CASSSLAAYEQYF. CDR3 in DNA: TGTGCCAGCAGCTCTCTAGCGGCCTACGAGCAGTACTTC.

This clone came up once. The chain is built from TRBV4-1 and TRBJ2-7; D not certain. The germline V gene has CDR1 MGHRA and CDR2 YSYEKL. Between the trimmed V and J ends, which lost 4 bases and 3 bases, there was a span of 10 bases. The CDR3 totals 13 residues. CDR3 sequence: CASSRDRFYEQYF. CDR3 nucleotide sequence: TGCGCCAGCAGCCGCGATCGCTTCTACGAGCAGTACTTC.

This chain joins TRBV7-9 and TRBJ1-4, with 8 bases matching TRBD1. The junction had 4 bases not matched to a gene; V was cut back by 5 bases and J by 5 bases. CDR1 SEHNR and CDR2 FQNEAQ come from the germline V gene (reference sequence). CDR3 size: 14 residues. The CDR3 region is CASSPRDRNEKLFF. As DNA, the CDR3 is TGTGCCAGCAGCCCCCGGGACAGGAATGAAAAACTGTTTTTT.

The chain couples TRBV28 to TRBJ2-7; TRBD2 aligns across 7 bases. Unmatched junction bases numbered 9, after V lost 2 bases and J lost 5 bases. Germline V gives CDR1 MDHEN, CDR2 SYDVKM. There are 15 residues in the CDR3. The DNA for the CDR3 is TGTGCCAGCAGTTTAAGGGGTCTAGCGGTCCACGAGCAGTACTTC. Translated, it gives CASSLRGLAVHEQYF.

The chain uses TRBV21-1 and TRBJ2-7; TRBD1, the table's D call, lacks a check against the DNA. TRBV21-1 is a recognized pseudogene. CDR3 size: 13 residues. The CDR3 sequence: CAYWQGLFHEQYF. Written as DNA, the CDR3 is TGTGCTTACTGGCAGGGTCTATTCCACGAGCAGTACTTC.

This chain uses TRBV5-8 with TRBJ2-7; 7 bases line up with TRBD1. The CDR3 runs to 13 residues. Looked up from germline, CDR1 is SGHTS and CDR2 is YDEGEE. V was pared by 1 base and J by 6 bases, with 4 bases of the junction left unmatched. For the CDR3, the DNA is TGTGCCAGCAGCTTGAACAGGGGTGGCGAGCAGTACTTC. As protein: CASSLNRGGEQYF.

This clone was seen only a few times. The chain is built from TRBV4-1 and TRBJ2-7, with 11 positions matching TRBD1. This CDR3 has 15 amino acids. Germline CDR1 and CDR2: MGHRA and YSYEKL. Losses at the gene ends were 4 bases for V and 2 bases for J; bases not matched to a gene: 4. This CDR3 reads CASSRGTGGTYEQYF. The CDR3 DNA is TGCGCCAGCAGCCGCGGGACAGGGGGGACCTACGAGCAGTACTTC.

The rearrangement joins TRBV30 to TRBJ2-7; the match to TRBD1 covers 9 bases. The CDR3 consists of 15 residues. Unmatched junction bases numbered 10, after V lost 3 bases and J lost 4 bases. Germline assignment: CDR1 GTSNPN and CDR2 SVGIG (reference sequence). The CDR3 DNA reads TGTGCCTGGAGCCCCGCGACGGGACAGGGATACGAGCAGTACTTC. Protein product: CAWSPATGQGYEQYF.

The chain recombines TRBV5-1 with TRBJ2-7, with 7 bases identical to TRBD2. V was clipped by 0 bases and J by 5 bases; unmatched bases: 5. This CDR3 is built from 14 residues. The germline gives CDR1 SGHRS, CDR2 YFSETQ. This chain's CDR3 is CASSLGAGEDEQYF. CDR3 nucleotide sequence: TGCGCCAGCAGCTTGGGGGCGGGAGAGGACGAGCAGTACTTC.

The chain joins TRBV6-5 to TRBJ1-5; 9 bases align to TRBD1. CDR3 length: 14 amino acids. V lost 8 bases to trimming and J lost 4 bases; unmatched junction nucleotides: 6. Germline CDR1 and CDR2: MNHEY and SVGAGI. The CDR3 DNA follows: TGTGCCAGCGGGCGGACAGGGGCAAATCAGCCCCAGCATTTT. It is translated as CASGRTGANQPQHF.

The chain joins TRBV5-4 to TRBJ2-7; 8 bases align to TRBD2. The V gene end was trimmed by 0 bases and the J gene end by 1 base; junction bases not matched to a gene: 3. This CDR3 is built from 15 residues. Germline V CDR1 and CDR2: SGHNT, YYREEE (reference sequence). This CDR3 reads CASSLEASGSYEQYF. The CDR3 DNA sequence: TGTGCCAGCAGCTTGGAAGCTAGCGGGTCCTACGAGCAGTACTTC.